The 13 T cell receptor beta chains reported below all come from one sample, sequenced in a study of STAT5B mutations in CD4+ large granular lymphocyte leukemia. The data were produced by immunoSEQ multiplex PCR, yet TCRdb's version contains in-frame clones alone and is incomplete. The table includes some 27,000 clones, roughly 75% detected once. The specimen was CD4+ T cells from blood buffy coats. The receptors originated from a human donor in good health.

V and J are TRBV19 and TRBJ2-4; TRBD2 might be the D (5 bases). Trimming shortened V by 3 bases and J by 7 bases, and 13 bases separated the two germline ends. From germline, CDR1 is LNHDA and CDR2 SQIVND (reference sequence). The CDR3 is 14 amino acids. CDR3 bases: TGTGCCAGTAGTATTGAGGGCCGAATCAACATTCAGTACTTC. Protein: CASSIEGRINIQYF.

This chain links TRBV5-1 with TRBJ1-2; D is possibly TRBD1 (6 bases). V dropped 1 base and J dropped 3 bases, with 10 bases sitting between them. The germline gives CDR1 SGHRS, CDR2 YFSETQ. The CDR3 is made up of 14 amino acids. CDR3 region: CASSLTGADYGYTF. The CDR3 nucleotides read TGCGCCAGCAGCTTGACGGGGGCGGACTATGGCTACACCTTC.

V gene TRBV27 combines with J gene TRBJ2-6; maybe TRBD2 (5 bases). The germline V gene has CDR1 MNHEY and CDR2 SMNVEV (reference sequence). V was shortened by 3 bases and J by 4 bases, with 10 bases between the two germline ends. The CDR3 sequence is 15 residues long. The DNA of the CDR3 is TGTGCCAGCAGTTTTATGGACTCAGGGGCCAACGTCCTGACTTTC. This translates into CASSFMDSGANVLTF.

This clone was recorded a few times. V and J are TRBV19 and TRBJ1-1; the D gene is possibly TRBD1 (5 bases). Germline CDR1 LNHDA, CDR2 SQIVND (reference sequence). CDR3 length: 16 residues. The V and J ends lost 3 bases and 1 base respectively, with 15 bases between them. In nucleotides, the CDR3 is TGTGCCAGTAGTATCAGTACAGGACGGCGGAACACTGAAGCTTTCTTT. It codes for CASSISTGRRNTEAFF. Filled out from reference TRBV19 and TRBJ1-1, the complete variable domain reads DGGITQSPKYLFRKEGQNVTLSCEQNLNHDAMYWYRQDPGQGLRLIYYSQIVNDFQKGDIAEGYSVSREKKESFPLTVTSAQKNPTAFYLCASSISTGRRNTEAFFGQGTRLTVV.

The chain carries TRBV5-4 and TRBJ2-2, with 8 bases fitting TRBD1. The CDR3 runs to 15 residues. Germline CDR1 reads SGHNT; CDR2 reads YYREEE (reference sequence). Trimming cost V 5 bases and J 6 bases; bases outside gene matches: 9. CDR3 in amino acids: CASRFGTGDSGELFF. CDR3 nucleotide sequence: TGTGCCAGCAGGTTCGGGACAGGTGATTCCGGGGAGCTGTTTTTT.

The genes are TRBV19 and TRBJ2-7; D is uncertain. Germline CDR1 reads LNHDA; CDR2 reads SQIVND (reference sequence). The CDR3 loop spans 14 amino acids. V lost 1 base to trimming and J lost 6 bases, with 13 bases between them. CDR3 region: CASSIARMGIEQYF. Written as DNA, the CDR3 is TGTGCCAGTAGTATAGCACGGATGGGGATCGAGCAGTACTTC.

The rearrangement joins TRBV7-2 to TRBJ1-5; 7 positions match TRBD1. This CDR3 contains 17 residues. CDR1 is SGHTA and CDR2 is FQGNSA in the germline V gene. V gave up 1 base and J gave up 1 base; unmatched junction bases: 7. The CDR3 is CASSLGGQGVSNQPQHF. DNA for the CDR3: TGTGCCAGCAGCTTAGGAGGTCAGGGGGTCAGCAATCAGCCCCAGCATTTT. Complete variable domain (other parts from reference TRBV7-2 and TRBJ1-5): GAGVSQSPSNKVTEKGKDVELRCDPISGHTALYWYRQSLGQGLEFLIYFQGNSAPDKSGLPSDRFSAERTGGSVSTLTIQRTQQEDSAVYLCASSLGGQGVSNQPQHFGDGTRLSIL.

The rearrangement links TRBV30 to TRBJ2-5; D ambiguous. TRBJ2-7 matches the DNA end more closely, so the J call is doubtful. The CDR3 covers 15 residues. From germline, CDR1 is GTSNPN and CDR2 SVGIG (reference sequence). The CDR3 sequence: CAWSVVGRKGYEQYF. CDR3 bases: TGTGCCTGGAGTGTAGTTGGCCGGAAGGGATACGAGCAGTACTTC.

This clone was observed a few times. In DNA form, the CDR3 reads TGTGCCAGCAGTACCGGGAGAGCAAGCTATGGCTACACCTTC. Translation: CASSTGRASYGYTF. The chain recombines TRBV2 with TRBJ1-2; D remains unclear. The CDR3 spans 14 residues. The germline V gene has CDR1 SNHLY and CDR2 FYNNEI. V lost 5 bases to trimming and J lost 4 bases, with 14 bases between them.

The chain has TRBV2 and TRBJ2-3; 7 nucleotides line up with TRBD2. The germline CDR1 and CDR2 sequences are SNHLY and FYNNEI. The CDR3 is made up of 16 amino acids. V lost 7 bases and J lost 0; bases outside the gene matches: 10. The CDR3 loop is CASTKGSGSSTDTQYF. As DNA, the CDR3 is TGTGCCAGCACCAAAGGTAGCGGGTCTAGCACAGATACGCAGTATTTT.

The rearrangement uses TRBV11-2 and TRBJ1-4; D gene uncertain. The CDR3 has 13 amino acids. Trimming took 2 bases from V and 8 from J, leaving 9 bases between them. From germline, CDR1 is SGHAT and CDR2 FQNNGV. The CDR3 loop is CASSLRWREKLFF. The CDR3 DNA is TGTGCCAGCAGCTTACGATGGCGGGAAAAACTGTTTTTT. The full variable domain, in which reference TRBV11-2 and TRBJ1-4 provide the parts outside the CDR3, is EAGVAQSPRYKIIEKRQSVAFWCNPISGHATLYWYQQILGQGPKLLIQFQNNGVVDDSQLPKDRFSAERLKGVDSTLKIQPAKLEDSAVYLCASSLRWREKLFFGSGTQLSVL.

This clone was counted once. V gene TRBV18 combines with J gene TRBJ2-7, with a possible D match to TRBD1 (6 bases). This CDR3 comprises 16 residues. Germline loops: CDR1 KGHSH, CDR2 LQKENI. Trimming removed 1 base from V and 0 bases from J, with 13 bases in between. The DNA of the CDR3 is TGTGCCAGCTCACCACAATTGGACAGATCCTCCTACGAGCAGTACTTC. Amino acids: CASSPQLDRSSYEQYF.

The V gene is TRBV7-2, the J gene TRBJ2-5; D may match TRBD1 or TRBD2 (6 bases each). This CDR3 region has 14 residues. The germline gives CDR1 SGHTA, CDR2 FQGNSA. The V end lost 2 bases, the J end lost 5 bases, and 12 bases lay between the germline ends. The chain's CDR3 is CASSLYGGRETQYF. Written as DNA, the CDR3 is TGTGCCAGCAGCTTATATGGGGGGCGCGAGACCCAGTACTTC.